This T cell receptor (beta chain) was documented in a study of response to subunit inactivated influenza vaccine. Per the germline V gene, CDR1 is LGHNA and CDR2 is YSLEER. The germline V and J ends were trimmed by 0 bases and 1 base, with 10 bases remaining between them. The CDR3 runs to 16 residues. TCRdb independently ran MiXCR on the RT-PCR reads; one entry per CDR3 protein. The profile covers roughly 460,000 distinct CDR3 sequences, with 9.5% to 12% appearing a single time and less than 15% taken by the ten largest. This sample comprised PBMCs from blood, obtained 45 days after vaccination. This TCR was sampled from a man over 45 who received an inactivated influenza vaccine. This rearrangement joins TRBV4-3 to TRBJ2-4, with D possibly being TRBD2 (5 bases). The CDR3 sequence: CASSQDSRGAKNIQYF. The CDR3 bases are TGCGCCAGCAGCCAAGATTCTAGAGGGGCCAAAAACATTCAGTACTTC.